The 5 T cell receptor beta chains given below trace back to one sample, sequenced in a study of patients and donors after allogeneic stem cell transplantation. Each CDR3 protein gets one entry after TCRdb re-called the RT-PCR reads with MiXCR. The data show about 960,000 distinct CDR3 sequences, with about 20% seen just once and about 6% held by the top ten. The sample comprised blood, either unsorted or a sorted T cell fraction (not recorded which). These receptors were collected from a human donor who was either an allogeneic HSCT recipient or a stem cell or donor lymphocyte infusion donor (not recorded which). It is not recorded whose cells these are; they may come from a transplant donor.

At least ten counts were recorded for this clonotype. The rearrangement uses TRBV12-3 or TRBV12-4 and TRBJ2-7; 12 bases are a match to TRBD2. V lost 5 bases, J lost 2 bases, and 1 base stayed unmatched. The CDR3 has 14 residues. The CDR3 DNA follows: TGTGCCAGCAGTCCTAGCGGGGGGGCCTACGAGCAGTACTTC. This translates into CASSPSGGAYEQYF.

The chain has TRBV4-1 and TRBJ1-2; TRBD1 might be the D (6 bases). The germline V and J ends were trimmed by 4 bases and 5 bases, with 23 bases remaining between them. CDR3 length equals 17 residues. The V gene's germline CDR1 is MGHRA and CDR2 YSYEKL. CDR3 loop: CASSPQEGVIIGYGYTF. DNA for the CDR3: TGCGCCAGCAGCCCTCAGGAGGGGGTCATTATTGGGTATGGCTACACCTTC.

The V gene is TRBV4-2, the J gene TRBJ2-5; the match to TRBD2 covers 11 bases. Germline CDR1 is LGHNA and CDR2 is YNFKEQ. J lost 5 bases, V lost 0 bases, and 8 bases had no gene match. This CDR3 is 17 amino acids long. The CDR3 bases are TGTGCCAGCAGCCAAGATTTACTAGCGGGGGATTTCGAGACCCAGTACTTC. It codes for CASSQDLLAGDFETQYF.

The V and J genes are TRBV27 and TRBJ1-2, with D uncertain. Germline CDR1 reads MNHEY; CDR2 reads SMNVEV (reference sequence). Trimming shortened V by 0 bases and J by 8 bases, and 13 bases separated the two germline ends. CDR3 length: 14 residues. The CDR3, as DNA: TGTGCCAGCAGTTTATCAGGGCCCGGCGGAGGCTACACCTTC. The encoded protein is CASSLSGPGGGYTF.

In its sample, this clonotype was seen a few times. The rearrangement uses TRBV3-1 and TRBJ2-1; D perhaps matches TRBD1 (6 bases). The CDR3 sequence is 13 residues long. CDR1 is LGHDT and CDR2 is YNNKEL in the germline V gene (reference sequence). The ends were cut back, 5 bases at V and 8 bases at J, with 13 bases in the middle. The CDR3 DNA reads TGTGCCAGCAGCGTAGTACAGGGACATGAGCAGTTCTTC. Encoded protein: CASSVVQGHEQFF.